This T cell receptor (beta chain) was sequenced for a study of cytomegalovirus exposure and HLA in healthy donors (dated by TCRdb to the late 2010s). Context from the whole study: According to an earlier analysis of 587 of the donors, some 180 million T cells yielded 90 million to 130 million unique TCR beta sequences and 250 to 350 Gb of sequence data. Roughly 320 gigabases of sequencing data and roughly 81 million unique TCR sequences made up an early release that covered several hundred HLA-typed donors. Of the 300 to 450 genotyped donors, over 80% were placed in the genetic ancestry cluster associated with self-reported Caucasian donors. The study was designed to test whether signatures of past pathogen exposure could be identified by cataloging public T cell receptors. The study profiled the T cell repertoires of some 610 subjects by immunosequencing and related them to cytomegalovirus serostatus. A separate validation cohort of 100 to 150 different subjects was used in addition to the approximately 700-subject first cohort. High-throughput TCR immunosequencing, statistical association of individual TCRs with disease status, and machine learning were combined to predict cytomegalovirus infection status. To study patterns of TCR occurrence, a later analysis re-analyzed previously published TCR beta repertoires from 650 to 750 donors and added high-resolution HLA genotyping. The later analysis used no new phenotypic data to find candidate immune exposures, relying instead on TCR beta sequences and their occurrence across donors. To decide whether each TCR beta V gene segment behaved as functional or pseudogenic, an earlier analysis of over 500 of the donors relied on high-throughput TCR beta sequencing. Donor age, sex, ethnicity and CMV serostatus were compiled together with the repertoire data. A later genetic analysis used genome-wide SNP genotypes for about three fifths of the roughly 700 donors, treating that subset as a discovery cohort. All discovery cohort repertoires had been generated on a single sequencing platform. Both class I and class II loci were covered by HLA typing, at four-digit resolution. The number of typed donors differed by locus: roughly 629-640 for A, B, C, DRB1 and DQB1; approximately 540 for DQA1; approximately 610 for DPA1; and 400 to 480 for DPB1. Because of strong linkage in the cohort, 5 or 6 DR-DQ haplotypes were treated as single units for association and clustering. Among around 400 genotyped donors of the cohort, an average of approximately 220,000 unique TCR beta nucleotide sequences was sequenced per donor, of which about 19% were non-productive.

Concerning this clone: Its antigen is unknown. No per-base quality is available; no much larger clone lies one base away.

Paper-wide results and their limitations: In a later analysis, TCR association rates were found to vary across HLA loci, with the most associated TCRs seen for DRB1 alleles and the fewest for HLA-C alleles. Because HLA typing was missing for some donors at each locus, association tests included only the typed subset. A further reported finding was that TCR beta sequences accurately predicted the HLA-A and HLA-B alleles for most subjects in the first cohort. In an earlier analysis of 450 to 750 of the donors, most TCR beta V segments appeared in productive rearrangements about 87% or about 30% of the time, broadly matching IMGT annotations. An association between a missense DCLRE1C variant and V-gene and J-gene trimming of TCR beta chains was found in a later genetic analysis and replicated in an independent cohort. While some public TCRs were present in many individuals, most TCR sequences turned up only very rarely across donors. Several of the top co-occurrence clusters appeared to be linked to parvovirus B19, influenza, CMV and Epstein-Barr virus, according to a later analysis. In a later analysis, most CMV-associated TCR beta chains were found to appear HLA-restricted, with HLA associations seemingly driven largely by CMV exposure. A later analysis found that HLA-associated TCR beta chains were more clonally expanded and had lower generation probabilities than equally common non-associated chains. The study listed around 160 TCR beta chains as associated with cytomegalovirus. Correlated functional status among segregating V segments might be attributable to linkage disequilibrium, but an unknown experimental factor could not be ruled out. A few of the identified cytomegalovirus-associated TCR beta chains were confirmed in vitro to be specific for cytomegalovirus antigens. A cluster of highly shared sequence variants was judged likely to be a technical artifact of the sequencing pipeline. Because counts were too low, more than 15 rarely observed V segments, including chromosome 9 orphons, were excluded from the earlier analysis of 587 of the donors. The authors suggested that the approach could potentially be extended to other disease states and immunological phenotypes. When HLA alleles, especially DR and DQ, strongly co-occurred, TCR associations were difficult to assign to individual alleles. The cohort was sequenced for TCR beta chains only, and without alpha or paired-chain data the features that could be detected were limited. In a later analysis, around 17,000 TCR beta sequences were associated with specific HLA alleles at a false discovery rate of 0.05. Sequencing depth was assumed to be roughly uniform across donors in the presence/absence analyses, though that assumption may not hold. Cytomegalovirus status was reported to be diagnosed by the classifier with high specificity and sensitivity in both the original and validation cohorts. Immune exposure information for the cohort was limited to CMV serostatus. A later genetic analysis reported fewer N-insertions in productive TCRs among donors in an Asian-associated ancestry cluster than the roughly 700-donor mean.

Libraries came from the immunoSEQ multiplex PCR assay. The multiplex PCR relied on a mix of 60 forward primers for TCR Vbeta segments and 13 reverse primers for TCR Jbeta segments. A multiplex PCR assay on genomic DNA amplified the CDR3 region of rearranged TCR beta genes. The amplified TCR beta libraries were sequenced on the Illumina HiSeq System as 87-base-pair reads. The paper's data handling went like this. A later analysis counted approximately 84 million unique TCR beta chains across the 670 or so repertoires, and 10 million to 11 million of these chains were shared by at least two donors. Raw reads were error-corrected and collapsed into unique sequences by a nearest-neighbor algorithm in which closely related sequences were merged to remove PCR and sequencing errors. CDR3 sequences were aligned to IMGT reference sequences to assign V, D and J gene segments. For a sequence to be retained, at least a six-nucleotide match to both a V gene segment and a J gene segment was required. Rearrangements were classified as productive when the CDR3 lacked stop codons and remained in frame with V and J, and all other rearrangements were classified as non-productive. CDR3 was defined by IMGT convention, running from the second conserved V-encoded cysteine to the conserved J-encoded phenylalanine. The earlier analysis of roughly 590 of the donors excluded sequences that lacked an unambiguous match to a single V gene segment. In an earlier analysis of 587 of the donors, V segments were called functional above 56.7% productive rearrangements and were called segregating when the between-donor standard deviation exceeded 5%. To diagnose cytomegalovirus status from the catalog of TCR beta chain sequences, a statistical classification framework was built. A later analysis assigned V and J genes by comparing TCR nucleotide sequences with IMGT/GENE-DB human TR gene sequences. The TCRdist pipeline was used in a later analysis to assign CDR3 sequences and most-parsimonious VDJ recombination scenarios. A later analysis defined each TCR beta chain by its CDR3 amino acid sequence plus V-gene family, and excluded reads lacking a unique V-gene family. To address suspected cross-contamination and a sequencing artifact, a later analysis removed under 600 highly shared, low-generation-probability nucleotide sequences. For each public chain, a later analysis derived a clonal expansion index from normalized ranks of inferred template counts within each repertoire. In a later analysis, generation probabilities were computed with a VDJ recombination model fitted to out-of-frame rearrangements, and the resulting probabilities were checked against IGoR. A later analysis scored TCR-TCR, TCR-HLA and TCR-CMV co-occurrence with hypergeometric tests, applying a repertoire-size bias correction to TCR pairs. A later analysis estimated false discovery rates by permuting HLA or CMV assignments 20 times. In a later analysis, co-occurring TCRs were grouped using DBSCAN, with TCRdist sequence similarity added in when clustering inside HLA-allele-positive subsets. Repertoires with fewer than 30,000 or more than 120,000 public chains, plus five repertoires with anomalous nucleotide sharing, were excluded from co-occurrence clustering. This immuneACCESS table, as held by TCRdb, lists in-frame sequences with V and J called but not all clones. Of the missing ones, under half trace to an unresolved V gene in checked studies; the others have no known cause. V, J and clone size reflect that table, while D and trimming were determined from the DNA. The sample yields about 110,000 clones; approximately 79% were counted once. About 15% of the sample is taken by the ten largest.

The cohort was made up of approximately 670 healthy bone marrow donors. All cohort members were sampled while nominally healthy, although unrecorded immune exposures were likely present. The donor was CMV seropositive and was included in the group of 250 to 300 seropositive cohort members. Each donor provided a peripheral blood sample, and peripheral blood mononuclear cells were used for TCR beta sequencing. Genomic DNA was extracted from the blood cell samples with the Qiagen DNeasy Blood Extraction Kit. Source material: PBMCs. The sequence came from a woman aged 40 to 50 in good health and CMV-seropositive.

The base sequence is TGCAGCGTTGTGGACGGGGGGGAATACGAGCAGTACTTC. Translated, it gives CSVVDGGEYEQYF. The chain was built from TRBV29-1 and TRBJ2-7, with TRBD2 matching 8 junction bases. V is trimmed back by 4 bases and J by 4 bases, and the junction contains 6 bases that no gene match accounts for. Taken from cysteine to phenylalanine, the CDR3 has 13 residues. Only the CDR3 portion is preserved as DNA: 39 bases, with reading frame beginning at the first base. For CDR1 and CDR2, the germline V gene lists SQVTM and ANQGSEA.